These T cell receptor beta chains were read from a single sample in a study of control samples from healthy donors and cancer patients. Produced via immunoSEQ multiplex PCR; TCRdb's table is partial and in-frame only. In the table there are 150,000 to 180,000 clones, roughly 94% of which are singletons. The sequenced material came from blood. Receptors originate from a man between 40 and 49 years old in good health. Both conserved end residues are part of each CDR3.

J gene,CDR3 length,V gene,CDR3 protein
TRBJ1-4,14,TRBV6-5,CASRKWGANEKLFF
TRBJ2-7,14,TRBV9,CASSVVWDRYEQYF
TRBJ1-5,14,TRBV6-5,CASSYQGGLQPQHF
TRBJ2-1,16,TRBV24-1,CATSAPTGLGYNEQFF
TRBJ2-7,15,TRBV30,CAWARGGALSYEQYF
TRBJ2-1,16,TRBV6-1,CASSEARRRGTNEQFF
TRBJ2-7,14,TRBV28,CASSLRGRAYEQYF
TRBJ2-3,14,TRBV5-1,CASSATVSVDTQYF
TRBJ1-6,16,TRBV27,CASSSGTGAYNSPLHF
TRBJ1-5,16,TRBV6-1,CASSEGTALSNQPQHF
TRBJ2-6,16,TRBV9,CASSVGTASGANVLTF
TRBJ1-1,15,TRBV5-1,CASSLEGRATREAFF
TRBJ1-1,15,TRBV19,CASSARQGKGTEAFF
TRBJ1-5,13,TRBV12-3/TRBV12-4,CASSLDRAQPQHF
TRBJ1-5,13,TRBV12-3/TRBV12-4,CASRENSNQPQHF
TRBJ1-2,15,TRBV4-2,CASSHAGTELGGYTF
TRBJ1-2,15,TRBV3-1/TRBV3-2,CASSQDAGRGYGYTF
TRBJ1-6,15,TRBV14,CASSPPGMYNSPLHF
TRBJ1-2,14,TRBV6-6,CASSSGTSSLGYTF
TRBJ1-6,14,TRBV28,CASTGAGYNSPLHF
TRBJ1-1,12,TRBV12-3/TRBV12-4,CASSLDRIGAFF
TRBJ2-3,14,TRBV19,CASSPAAPDDTQYF
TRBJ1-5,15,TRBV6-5,CASSYDRASNQPQHF
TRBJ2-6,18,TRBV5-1,CASSAGTTAFSGANVLTF
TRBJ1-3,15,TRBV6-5,CASRIRRDSGNTIYF
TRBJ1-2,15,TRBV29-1,CSVEDGRGDDYGYTF
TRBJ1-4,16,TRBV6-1,CASSDRREPTNEKLFF
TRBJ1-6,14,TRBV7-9,CASSLAGQNSPLHF
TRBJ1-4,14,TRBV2,CATLPSSGYEKLFF
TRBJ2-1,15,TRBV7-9,CASSLGQGILNEQFF
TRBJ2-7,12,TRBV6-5,CASRDTTYEQYF
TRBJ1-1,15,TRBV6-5,CASSYEDRGNTEAFF
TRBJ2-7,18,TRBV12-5,CASGLNLLGQGVGYEQYF
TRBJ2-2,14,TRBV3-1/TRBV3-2,CASRPGGSTGELFF
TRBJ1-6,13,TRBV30,CAWSGGRGSPLHF
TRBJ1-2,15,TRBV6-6,CASSYSSSENYGYTF
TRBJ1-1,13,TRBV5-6,CASSLTGSTEAFF
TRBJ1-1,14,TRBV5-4,CASSFGGENTEAFF
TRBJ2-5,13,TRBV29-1,CSVEALEQETQYF
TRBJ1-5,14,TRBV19,CASSIRGPREPQHF
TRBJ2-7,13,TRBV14,CASSRRGAYEQYF
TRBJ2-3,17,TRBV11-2,CASSLDTSGGAGDTQYF
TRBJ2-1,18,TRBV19,CASSIGSRGLAGKLEQFF
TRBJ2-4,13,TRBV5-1,CASSLEDREIQYF
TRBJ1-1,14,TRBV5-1,CASSFFTANTEAFF
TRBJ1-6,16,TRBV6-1,CASSDAGPGGNSPLHF
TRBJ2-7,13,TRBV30,CAWSRGQVDEQYF
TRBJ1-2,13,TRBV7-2,CASSSVLSYGYTF
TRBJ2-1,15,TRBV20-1,CSASGRLAGVHEQFF
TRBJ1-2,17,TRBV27,CASSLSLEGGHSHGYTF
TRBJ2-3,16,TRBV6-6,CASSYLRMAVTDTQYF
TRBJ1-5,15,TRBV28,CASSLRGWENQPQHF
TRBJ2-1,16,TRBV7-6,CASSSEGASSYNEQFF
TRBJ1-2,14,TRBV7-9,CASSLRGRGYGYTF
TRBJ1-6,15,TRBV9,CASSSGTVYNSPLHF
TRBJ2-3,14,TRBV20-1,CSASLSAATDTQYF
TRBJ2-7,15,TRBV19,CASSIQVGARYEQYF
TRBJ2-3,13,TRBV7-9,CASGGGDSDTQYF
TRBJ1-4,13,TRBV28,CATLGGAGEKLFF
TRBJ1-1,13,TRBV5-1,CASSFVTNTEAFF